The sequence of this T cell receptor beta chain was determined in a study of T cell changes during pregnancy in multiple sclerosis. This CDR3 has 11 residues. CDR1 and CDR2 from the germline V gene are MNHNS and SASEGT. V dropped 7 bases and J dropped 1 base, with 4 bases sitting between them. The repertoire was sequenced with immunoSEQ multiplex PCR; TCRdb's copy has only in-frame clones and lacks some. The sample contains 35,000 to 45,000 clones, about 92% of which appear only once. This specimen consisted of peripheral blood, obtained before pregnancy. The V call is TRBV6-1, the J call TRBJ1-1, with D unresolved. This clonotype originated in a female donor with multiple sclerosis, enrolled in a pregnancy study. CDR3: CASTRNTEAFF. The CDR3 DNA reads as TGTGCCAGCACCCGGAACACTGAAGCTTTCTTT.